These T cell receptor beta chains were read from a single sample in a study of cytomegalovirus exposure and HLA in healthy donors. Assay: immunoSEQ multiplex PCR; the TCRdb copy retains only in-frame clones and omits some. The data show 150,000 to 200,000 clones, around 88% seen once. The sample comprised PBMCs. Receptors originate from a woman between 18 and 29 years old in good health and CMV-seronegative. Each CDR3 is given with its conserved first and last residue. D genes are given only for firm matches. Part of the rows lack a size; the others show once, few, many or a class for expanded clones.

clone size	D gene	J gene	V gene	CDR3 protein	CDR3 DNA
NA	NA	TRBJ2-3	TRBV30	CAWGGLAVTDTQYF	TGTGCCTGGGGCGGATTAGCGGTTACAGATACGCAGTATTTT
NA	NA	TRBJ1-2	TRBV10-3	CAISEWANSYTF	TGTGCCATCAGTGAGTGGGCCAATTCCTACACCTTC
few	NA	TRBJ1-2	TRBV11-2	CASSAPRDVYGYTF	TGTGCCAGCAGCGCCCCCCGGGATGTGTATGGCTACACCTTC
NA	NA	TRBJ1-1	TRBV4-1	CASSPPQGSADTEAFF	TGCGCCAGCAGCCCCCCCCAGGGTTCCGCGGACACTGAAGCTTTCTTT
once	NA	TRBJ1-5	TRBV19	CASSEAGDGQPQHF	TGTGCCAGTAGTGAGGCGGGAGATGGTCAGCCCCAGCATTTT
NA	NA	TRBJ1-1	TRBV10-1	CASRADSRAGEAFF	TGCGCCAGCAGGGCCGACTCCAGGGCAGGTGAAGCTTTCTTT
NA	TRBD2	TRBJ2-2	TRBV28	CASSLGLVAGGETGELFF	TGTGCCAGCAGTTTAGGGCTGGTAGCGGGAGGAGAAACCGGGGAGCTGTTTTTT
NA	TRBD1	TRBJ1-2	TRBV7-9	CASSGGTGLEGYGYTF	TGTGCCAGCAGCGGGGGGACAGGGCTCGAGGGCTATGGCTACACCTTC
NA	NA	TRBJ1-1	TRBV25-1	CASRSSLGMNTEAFF	TGTGCCAGCAGGTCCTCACTAGGAATGAACACTGAAGCTTTCTTT
NA	TRBD2	TRBJ2-1	TRBV19	CASSIHSGRGASYNEQFF	TGTGCCAGTAGTATTCATAGCGGGAGGGGGGCGTCCTACAATGAGCAGTTCTTC
NA	NA	TRBJ1-5	TRBV7-6	CASSLRPLGNQPQHF	TGTGCCAGCAGCTTGAGGCCCTTAGGCAATCAGCCCCAGCATTTT
NA	TRBD2	TRBJ2-3	TRBV27	CASSVTSGLRLDTQYF	TGTGCCAGCAGCGTGACTAGCGGGCTGCGTTTGGATACGCAGTATTTT
once	TRBD1	TRBJ1-2	TRBV29-1	CSVVVRSGTANYGYTF	TGCAGCGTTGTCGTTAGGTCCGGGACAGCTAACTATGGCTACACCTTC
few	TRBD1	TRBJ1-1	TRBV19	CASSIGGTVGTEAFF	TGTGCCAGTAGTATAGGAGGGACAGTTGGGACTGAAGCTTTCTTT
NA	TRBD1	TRBJ1-2	TRBV15	CATSRGTVRKDIYGYTF	TGTGCCACCAGCAGGGGGACAGTCAGAAAGGATATCTATGGCTACACCTTC
NA	NA	TRBJ1-5	TRBV5-1	CASSLGPLSNQPQHF	TGCGCCAGCAGCTTGGGGCCTTTAAGCAATCAGCCCCAGCATTTT
few	TRBD2	TRBJ2-7	TRBV25-1	CASSKLASEGEQYF	TGTGCCAGCTCCAAACTAGCGTCCGAAGGCGAGCAGTACTTC
few	TRBD2	TRBJ2-7	TRBV5-1	CASGREGPYEQYF	TGCGCCAGCGGGCGGGAGGGGCCCTACGAGCAGTACTTC
NA	NA	TRBJ2-7	TRBV4-2	CASSQDLKHEQYF	TGTGCCAGCAGCCAAGATCTAAAGCACGAGCAGTACTTC
NA	TRBD1	TRBJ1-2	TRBV6-5	CASGTGLYYGYTF	TGTGCCAGCGGGACAGGGTTATACTATGGCTACACCTTC
NA	NA	TRBJ2-1	TRBV12-5	CASGLVTRVGDEQFF	TGTGCTAGTGGTTTGGTGACACGGGTCGGGGATGAGCAGTTCTTC
NA	NA	TRBJ2-5	TRBV5-4	CASCAGGTAPETQYF	TGTGCCAGCTGTGCTGGCGGGACAGCACCAGAGACCCAGTACTTC
NA	TRBD2	TRBJ2-1	TRBV19	CASSGVTGLAGGTYNEQFF	TGTGCCAGTAGTGGCGTTACGGGACTAGCGGGAGGAACCTACAATGAGCAGTTCTTC
once	NA	TRBJ1-4	TRBV15	CATSRDIRGGEKLFF	TGTGCCACCAGCAGAGATATTAGGGGTGGTGAAAAACTGTTTTTT
NA	NA	TRBJ2-1	TRBV7-9	CASSIQGPHNNEQFF	TGTGCCAGCAGCATCCAGGGCCCTCACAACAATGAGCAGTTCTTC
NA	NA	TRBJ1-1	TRBV9	CASSVMSGGGNTEAFF	TGTGCCAGCAGCGTAATGTCTGGGGGAGGGAACACTGAAGCTTTCTTT
NA	NA	TRBJ2-7	TRBV27	CASSLGGPQYEQYF	TGTGCCAGCAGTCTTGGAGGTCCCCAGTACGAGCAGTACTTC
NA	TRBD2	TRBJ2-5	TRBV5-1	CASIRTGGAPKETQYF	TGCGCCAGCATCCGAACCGGGGGGGCTCCAAAAGAGACCCAGTACTTC
NA	NA	TRBJ1-3	TRBV9	CASGVTADSGNTIYF	TGTGCCAGCGGAGTAACCGCCGATTCTGGAAACACCATATATTTT
few	NA	TRBJ1-4	TRBV11-2	CASSPKGRARIEKLFF	TGTGCCAGCAGCCCCAAAGGGAGAGCAAGGATTGAAAAACTGTTTTTT
NA	NA	TRBJ1-3	TRBV28	CASSLPGGNTIYF	TGTGCCAGCAGCCTTCCGGGAGGAAACACCATATATTTT
NA	TRBD2	TRBJ2-5	TRBV19	CASRPAGLAGGIEQTQYF	TGTGCCAGTAGGCCCGCGGGACTAGCGGGGGGTATTGAACAGACCCAGTACTTC
NA	NA	TRBJ1-6	TRBV4-1	CASSQDRRNSPLHF	TGCGCCAGCAGCCAAGATCGGAGGAATTCACCCCTCCACTTT
once	TRBD1	TRBJ1-1	TRBV5-1	CASSRGQGGTEEAFF	TGCGCCAGCAGCCGCGGACAGGGAGGTACGGAAGAAGCTTTCTTT
few	TRBD1	TRBJ1-2	TRBV6-5	CASSYTGGDGYTF	TGTGCCAGCAGTTATACAGGGGGCGACGGCTACACCTTC
NA	TRBD1	TRBJ1-1	TRBV18	CASSGTGGTEAFF	TGTGCCAGCTCAGGGACAGGGGGCACTGAAGCTTTCTTT
NA	TRBD1	TRBJ2-7	TRBV6-5	CATRTGGSYEQYF	TGTGCCACCCGAACAGGGGGTTCCTACGAGCAGTACTTC
NA	NA	TRBJ1-2	TRBV6-5	CASISYGYTF	TGTGCCAGCATCAGTTATGGCTACACCTTC
NA	TRBD2	TRBJ2-7	TRBV5-4	CASSSQREVSEQYF	TGTGCCAGCAGCTCACAGCGGGAGGTCTCCGAGCAGTACTTC